The clone carrying this T cell receptor (beta chain) was picked up a small number of times. V was cut by 0 bases and J by 8 bases, with 8 bases left in between. The CDR3 is made up of 14 amino acids. Germline CDR1 is SEHNR and CDR2 is FQNEAQ (reference sequence). In the authors' methods: Scientists estimated how many nucleated cells there were by amplifying reference gene primers. The table came from immunoSEQ multiplex PCR; TCRdb's copy has only in-frame clones and leaves some out. The V and J calls and clone size come from that table; D and trimming were worked out from the DNA. The repertoire holds roughly 50,000 clones, with approximately 87% as singletons. This record belongs to a study of blood T cell repertoires in COVID-19. The wider study: The origin of the acute and convalescent COVID-19 samples was the United States, Italy and Spain. PBMCs, B-cell-depleted T cells, or T cells were the source of the cDNA or gDNA that made up the material.

V and J are TRBV7-9 and TRBJ1-6; the D is unclear. The sample taken for sequencing was peripheral blood. The receptor's source is a woman in her sixties with acute or convalescent COVID-19. The CDR3 spells CASSLAPRDSPLHF. The CDR3 nucleotides are TGTGCCAGCAGCTTAGCCCCGCGTGATTCACCCCTCCACTTT.